The 28 T cell receptor beta chains below were found in one sample sequenced in a study of cytomegalovirus exposure and HLA in healthy donors (dated by TCRdb to the late 2010s). Library generation was performed with the immunoSEQ multiplex PCR assay. The multiplex PCR relied on a mix of 60 forward primers for TCR Vbeta segments and 13 reverse primers for TCR Jbeta segments. In TCRdb, the immuneACCESS table is reduced to in-frame sequences with V and J assigned. These tables do not hold every clone; where another copy was compared, an unresolved V gene accounts for under half, and the others remain unexplained. Recorded for this sample are 100,000 to 150,000 clones; around 77% of them occurred a single time. The top ten clonotypes cover approximately 4.5% of the sample. The specimen was PBMCs. These receptors were taken from a male donor in good health and CMV-seropositive.

CDR3 in amino acids: CASSFDGQHQPQHF. For the CDR3, the DNA is TGTGCCAGCAGCTTTGACGGACAGCATCAGCCCCAGCATTTT. The chain couples TRBV7-9 to TRBJ1-5; D is possibly TRBD1 (6 bases). V was cut by 3 bases and J by 5 bases, with 11 bases left in between. From germline, CDR1 is SEHNR and CDR2 FQNEAQ (reference sequence). This CDR3 is 14 amino acids long.

This chain uses TRBV30 with TRBJ1-2; no definite D call. The V end was cut by 3 bases, the J end by 4 bases, with 21 bases between. From germline, CDR1 is GTSNPN and CDR2 SVGIG (reference sequence). The CDR3 loop spans 16 amino acids. Here the CDR3 reads CAWSDTEKAPLYGYTF. DNA for the CDR3: TGTGCCTGGAGCGATACGGAGAAGGCCCCCCTCTATGGCTACACCTTC.

V usage is TRBV28 and J usage is TRBJ1-2; TRBD1 matches 9 bases. There are 13 residues in the CDR3. Germline loops: CDR1 MDHEN, CDR2 SYDVKM. With V trimmed by 6 bases and J by 5 bases, 4 bases remained unmatched. CDR3 coding DNA: TGTGCCAGCAGCTTGGGACAGGGATATGGCTACACCTTC. Translation: CASSLGQGYGYTF.

J is TRBJ2-7 and V is TRBV27, with TRBD1 matching over 11 bases. V was clipped by 4 bases and J by 7 bases; unmatched bases: 9. The germline CDR1 and CDR2 sequences are MNHEY and SMNVEV (reference sequence). The CDR3 runs to 15 residues. The CDR3 DNA sequence: TGTGCCAGCAGTTCCTGGACAGGGGGCGAAGGGGAGCAGTACTTC. Amino acid sequence: CASSSWTGGEGEQYF.

The chain carries TRBV27 and TRBJ2-7, with TRBD2 matching over 12 bases. V dropped 5 bases and J dropped 1; count of bases not matched to a gene: 9. Germline lookup yields CDR1 MNHEY and CDR2 SMNVEV (reference sequence). The CDR3 runs to 17 residues. In DNA, the CDR3 is TGTGCCAGCAGTCCCACCGGACTAGCGGGGTTATCCTACGAGCAGTACTTC. Translated: CASSPTGLAGLSYEQYF.

This chain joins TRBV28 and TRBJ2-5; D is perhaps TRBD2 (5 bases). The germline V and J ends were trimmed by 3 bases and 13 bases, with 18 bases remaining between them. CDR1 MDHEN and CDR2 SYDVKM come from the germline V gene. This CDR3 is built from 13 residues. The CDR3: CASSFRSQRELYF. Written as DNA, the CDR3 is TGTGCCAGCAGTTTTCGTTCTCAGAGGGAACTGTACTTC. Combining the CDR3 with reference TRBV28 and TRBJ2-5 gives the whole variable domain DVKVTQSSRYLVKRTGEKVFLECVQDMDHENMFWYRQDPGLGLRLIYFSYDVKMKEKGDIPEGYSVSREKKERFSLILESASTNQTSMYLCASSFRSQRELYFGPGTRLLVL.

The chain combines TRBV5-4 with TRBJ2-5; possible D gene TRBD1, 6 bases. This CDR3 contains 13 residues. Germline loops: CDR1 SGHNT, CDR2 YYREEE (reference sequence). Trimming cost V 4 bases and J 4 bases, with 11 bases left between them. The CDR3 nucleotides are TGTGCCAGCAGCCCGGTGGGGGCAGAGACCCAGTACTTC. Protein sequence: CASSPVGAETQYF.

CDR3: CASQAETLVDSTDTQYF. CDR3 nucleotide sequence: TGTGCCAGCCAGGCTGAGACTCTCGTGGACTCCACAGATACGCAGTATTTT. V and J are TRBV27 and TRBJ2-3; perhaps TRBD2 as D (5 bases). This CDR3 region has 17 residues. Trimming shortened V by 8 bases and J by 2 bases, and 23 bases separated the two germline ends. CDR1 and CDR2 from the germline V gene are MNHEY and SMNVEV (reference sequence).

The chain is built from TRBV6-6 and TRBJ1-2; 8 nucleotides line up with TRBD1. V trimming: 1 base; J trimming: 6 bases; junction bases outside the gene matches: 4. This CDR3 has 14 residues. CDR1 and CDR2 (germline): MNHNY, SVGAGI (reference sequence). The CDR3 sequence: CASSYFQGADGYTF. The CDR3 DNA sequence: TGTGCCAGCAGTTACTTCCAGGGGGCAGATGGCTACACCTTC.

V usage is TRBV6-1 and J usage is TRBJ1-5, with TRBD1 identical over 10 bases. The CDR3 length is 15 residues. Per the germline V gene, CDR1 is MNHNS and CDR2 is SASEGT. V gave up 10 bases and J gave up 3 bases; unmatched junction bases: 9. The CDR3 sequence: CATQLGTGANQPQHF. CDR3 in DNA: TGTGCCACCCAGCTCGGGACAGGGGCCAATCAGCCCCAGCATTTT.

This clone was observed a few times. The V and J genes are TRBV5-6 and TRBJ2-3; D gene uncertain. Germline V lookup: CDR1 SGHDT, CDR2 YYEEEE. This CDR3 comprises 13 residues. Trimming took off 3 bases at V and 1 base at J, with 6 bases between the two ends. The CDR3 here is CASSSGGTDTQYF. The CDR3 coding sequence is TGTGCCAGCAGCTCCGGTGGCACAGATACGCAGTATTTT. Using reference TRBV5-6 and TRBJ2-3 for the parts outside the CDR3, the full variable domain is DAGVTQSPTHLIKTRGQQVTLRCSPKSGHDTVSWYQQALGQGPQFIFQYYEEEERQRGNFPDRFSGHQFPNYSSELNVNALLLGDSALYLCASSSGGTDTQYFGPGTRLTVL.

This clone was picked up one time. The V call is TRBV27, the J call TRBJ1-5; perhaps TRBD1 as D (6 bases). The CDR3 sequence is 15 residues long. Trimming pared 2 bases from V and 1 base from J, leaving 9 bases between. Germline V CDR1 and CDR2: MNHEY, SMNVEV (reference sequence). CDR3 coding DNA: TGTGCCAGCAGTTTAGTTGGGGGCAGCAATCAGCCCCAGCATTTT. Translated, it gives CASSLVGGSNQPQHF.

V and J are TRBV28 and TRBJ2-1; 7 bases map to TRBD2. This CDR3 spans 16 amino acids. Germline assignment: CDR1 MDHEN and CDR2 SYDVKM. Germline trimming cut 6 bases from V and 4 bases from J; bases unmatched to any gene: 12. DNA of the CDR3: TGTGCCAGCAGACCCAGCCGGGGCGGGGGTTACAATGAGCAGTTCTTC. This gives the protein CASRPSRGGGYNEQFF.

There are a few counts of this clone. This rearrangement joins TRBV30 to TRBJ2-1; D might be TRBD2 (6 bases). Trimming removed 3 bases from V and 0 bases from J, with 15 bases in between. The CDR3 runs 16 residues. The germline CDR1 and CDR2 sequences are GTSNPN and SVGIG (reference sequence). CDR3 nucleotides: TGTGCCTGGAGGTCGGGGGACCAAAGCTCCTACAATGAGCAGTTCTTC. Translation gives CAWRSGDQSSYNEQFF.

This chain connects TRBV14 to TRBJ2-7; D not certain. CDR1 is SGHDN, CDR2 FVKESK, per germline. V was shortened by 4 bases and J by 2 bases, with 21 bases between the two germline ends. CDR3 length equals 17 residues. The CDR3 is CASSPNKVITSAYEQYF. The CDR3 nucleotides are TGTGCCAGCAGCCCGAACAAAGTAATTACAAGCGCCTACGAGCAGTACTTC.

The CDR3 loop is CASSSIGDKRGTEAFF. The CDR3 nucleotides are TGTGCCAGCAGCTCGATAGGGGACAAACGTGGCACTGAAGCTTTCTTT. The chain employs TRBV7-9 and TRBJ1-1; TRBD1 might be the D (6 bases). The V gene lost 4 bases and the J gene lost 4 bases, with 19 bases spanning the gap. CDR1 is SEHNR and CDR2 is FQNEAQ in the germline V gene (reference sequence). The CDR3 is 16 residues long.

A remark on this clone: One junction end disagrees with the germline gene, perhaps due to a read error. The chain's CDR3 is CSSSLAQSGSTDTQYF. The CDR3 bases are TGTTCCAGCAGCTTAGCGCAAAGCGGTAGCACAGATACGCAGTATTTT. The chain employs TRBV7-9 and TRBJ2-3; D might be TRBD2 (5 bases). Germline V gives CDR1 SEHNR, CDR2 FQNEAQ (reference sequence). The CDR3 sequence is 16 residues long.

The V gene is TRBV5-1, the J gene TRBJ1-1; the match to TRBD1 covers 8 bases. Germline lookup yields CDR1 SGHRS and CDR2 YFSETQ. This CDR3 contains 13 residues. The ends lost 9 bases at V and 1 base at J; junction bases unmatched: 5. The CDR3 protein is CATKTGENTEAFF. The CDR3 region has the DNA TGCGCCACCAAGACAGGGGAGAACACTGAAGCTTTCTTT.

This sequence joins TRBV6-6 and TRBJ2-5, with 9 bases that match TRBD2. J was trimmed by 4 bases and V by 0 bases; bases with no gene match: 3. The CDR3 is made up of 15 amino acids. Germline V lookup: CDR1 MNHNY, CDR2 SVGAGI (reference sequence). CDR3 residues: CASSYSPSGTETQYF. In nucleotides, the CDR3 is TGTGCCAGCAGTTACTCTCCTAGCGGGACAGAGACCCAGTACTTC.

The rearrangement uses TRBV7-9 and TRBJ2-7, with 7 bases that match TRBD1. This CDR3 has 15 amino acids. Germline lookup yields CDR1 SEHNR and CDR2 FQNEAQ (reference sequence). J was trimmed by 4 bases and V by 2 bases; bases with no gene match: 8. CDR3 loop: CASSLRGGGNYEQYF. The CDR3 coding sequence is TGTGCCAGCAGCTTAAGAGGGGGCGGTAATTACGAGCAGTACTTC.

This sequence joins TRBV29-1 and TRBJ2-1, with D perhaps TRBD2 (5 bases). Germline CDR1 reads SQVTM; CDR2 reads ANQGSEA. Trimming stripped 6 bases from V and 6 bases from J, with 12 bases between. This CDR3 contains 12 residues. CDR3 residues: CSVWETLNEQFF. The CDR3, as DNA: TGCAGCGTGTGGGAGACCCTCAATGAGCAGTTCTTC.

This clone was counted between two and nine times. The chain joins TRBV6-1 to TRBJ2-5; TRBD1 matches at 8 bases. In germline, CDR1 is MNHNS, CDR2 SASEGT. The CDR3 length is 16 residues. Unmatched junction bases numbered 10, after V lost 2 bases and J lost 5 bases. The CDR3 region is CASSEYPAGGGETQYF. The CDR3 region has the DNA TGTGCCAGCAGTGAATATCCGGCAGGGGGCGGGGAGACCCAGTACTTC.

J is TRBJ2-1 and V is TRBV30; a weak D match, TRBD1 (6 bases). This CDR3 region has 14 residues. Per germline, CDR1 GTSNPN and CDR2 SVGIG (reference sequence). The ends were cut back, 6 bases at V and 0 bases at J, with 12 bases in the middle. CDR3 in amino acids: CACHRVNSYNEQFF. In nucleotides, the CDR3 is TGTGCCTGTCACAGGGTTAACTCCTACAATGAGCAGTTCTTC.

The genes are TRBV29-1 and TRBJ2-1; possible D gene TRBD1, 6 bases. Germline V gene lookup returns CDR1 SQVTM and CDR2 ANQGSEA. The CDR3 contains 13 residues. Trimming cost V 7 bases and J 2 bases, with 12 bases left between them. CDR3 DNA: TGCAGCGCGAGAGACAGGACCTACAATGAGCAGTTCTTC. Encoded protein: CSARDRTYNEQFF.

V and J are TRBV9 and TRBJ2-3; TRBD1 matches 10 bases. Germline CDR1 and CDR2: SGDLS and YYNGEE. The CDR3 runs to 15 residues. V lost 4 bases, J lost 5 bases, and 7 bases stayed unmatched. CDR3 protein: CASSPSWTGGDTQYF. The DNA for the CDR3 is TGTGCCAGCAGCCCTTCCTGGACAGGGGGAGATACGCAGTATTTT.

In this sample, this clone turned up a few times. The V gene is TRBV4-2, the J gene TRBJ2-1; 11 nucleotides line up with TRBD2. This CDR3 comprises 16 residues. After removal of 3 bases from V and 8 bases from J, the junction contained 9 bases not matched to a gene. Germline CDR1 reads LGHNA; CDR2 reads YNFKEQ. The chain's CDR3 is CASSQELAGVFDEQFF. The CDR3 bases are TGTGCCAGCAGCCAGGAACTAGCGGGAGTTTTCGATGAGCAGTTCTTC.

V is TRBV18 and J is TRBJ2-1; TRBD1 matches 10 bases. This CDR3 spans 15 amino acids. V lost 3 bases, J lost 9 bases, and 8 bases stayed unmatched. Germline loops: CDR1 KGHSH, CDR2 LQKENI. CDR3 protein: CASSPGTGDVSEQFF. The DNA of the CDR3 is TGTGCCAGCTCACCCGGGACAGGGGATGTGAGTGAGCAGTTCTTC. The full variable domain, completed using reference TRBV18 and TRBJ2-1, is NAGVMQNPRHLVRRRGQEARLRCSPMKGHSHVYWYRQLPEEGLKFMVYLQKENIIDESGMPKERFSAEFPKEGPSILRIQQVVRGDSAAYFCASSPGTGDVSEQFFGPGTRLTVL.

V usage is TRBV7-8 and J usage is TRBJ2-5; 9 bases map to TRBD1. The end of the DNA aligns better with TRBJ2-7, so the J call may be wrong. Looked up from germline, CDR1 is SGHVS and CDR2 is FQNEAQ. The CDR3 extends over 15 amino acids. This CDR3 is CASSRGGTGSYEQYF. The CDR3 nucleotides read TGTGCCAGCAGCCGTGGGGGGACAGGGTCCTACGAGCAGTACTTC.